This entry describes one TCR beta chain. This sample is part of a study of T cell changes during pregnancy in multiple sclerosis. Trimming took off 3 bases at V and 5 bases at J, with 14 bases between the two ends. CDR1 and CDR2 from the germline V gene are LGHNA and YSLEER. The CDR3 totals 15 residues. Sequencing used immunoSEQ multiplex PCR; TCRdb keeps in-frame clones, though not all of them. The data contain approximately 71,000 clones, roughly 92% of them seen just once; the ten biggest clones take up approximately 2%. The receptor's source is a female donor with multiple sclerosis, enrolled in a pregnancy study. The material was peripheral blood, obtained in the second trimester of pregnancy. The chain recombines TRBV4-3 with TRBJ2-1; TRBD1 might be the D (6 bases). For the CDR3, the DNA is TGCGCCAGCAGCCAGCAGACTACAGGGCACAATGAGCAGTTCTTC. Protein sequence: CASSQQTTGHNEQFF.